A single sample gave rise to the 14 T cell receptor beta chains below, sequenced in a study of T cell repertoires in cytomegalovirus infection. Which antigens these TCRs recognize remains unknown. In TCRdb, the reads were re-called with MiXCR into one record per CDR3 protein. The data hold about 770,000 distinct CDR3 sequences, with 25% to 30% observed a single time. Material: cultured CD8+ T cells from PBMCs, obtained from culture after CMV antigen stimulation. The receptor source for this set is a human donor in good health (CMV status not recorded). Some clones in this sample may be carry-over from other donors' samples.

This chain uses TRBV5-4 with TRBJ1-5; unclear D gene. With 2 bases removed from V and 3 bases from J, the gap between germline ends came to 9 bases. The CDR3 loop spans 14 amino acids. The germline V gene encodes CDR1 SGHNT and CDR2 YYREEE (reference sequence). CDR3 in amino acids: CASSFGPINQPQHF. CDR3 coding DNA: TGTGCCAGCAGCTTTGGACCGATCAATCAGCCCCAGCATTTT.

The chain is built from TRBV20-1 and TRBJ1-3; 10 bases line up with TRBD1. The CDR3 sequence is 14 residues long. The junction had 4 bases not matched to a gene; V was cut back by 5 bases and J by 3 bases. Germline CDR1 and CDR2: DFQATT and SNEGSKA (reference sequence). The chain's CDR3 is CSARQGADGNTIYF. Here the CDR3 DNA reads TGCAGTGCTCGACAGGGGGCAGATGGAAACACCATATATTTT.

This clonotype came up many times. The V gene is TRBV7-6, the J gene TRBJ2-1; 7 bases map to TRBD2. Germline loops: CDR1 SGHVS, CDR2 FNYEAQ. This CDR3 spans 15 amino acids. V lost 4 bases to trimming and J lost 2 bases; unmatched junction nucleotides: 5. The CDR3 here is CASSSLAVTYNEQFF. The CDR3 nucleotides are TGTGCCAGCAGCTCCCTAGCGGTTACCTACAATGAGCAGTTCTTC.

V usage is TRBV4-2 and J usage is TRBJ1-5; 8 nucleotides line up with TRBD1. J lost 3 bases, V lost 0 bases, and 4 bases had no gene match. Germline-derived CDR1 and CDR2 are LGHNA and YNFKEQ. CDR3 length: 16 residues. Written as DNA, the CDR3 is TGTGCCAGCAGCCAAGATGGGACAGGAGCCAATCAGCCCCAGCATTTT. Its protein product is CASSQDGTGANQPQHF.

For this clonotype: This may arise from a read error, as a much more abundant clone is one base away. V gene TRBV7-2 combines with J gene TRBJ1-5; TRBD1 agrees at 9 bases. Per the germline V gene, CDR1 is SGHTA and CDR2 is FQGNSA. V gave up 5 bases and J gave up 5 bases; unmatched junction bases: 22. The CDR3 is 20 amino acids. In DNA, the CDR3 is TGTGCCAGCAGCCGCGGCCGGGACAGGGATTTGTGGGGGGAATATCAGCCCCAGCATTTT. Translating gives CASSRGRDRDLWGEYQPQHF.

The rearrangement uses TRBV4-2 and TRBJ2-7; TRBD2 is a possible D gene (7 bases). The germline CDR1 and CDR2 sequences are LGHNA and YNFKEQ. Trimming cost V 0 bases and J 3 bases, with 15 bases left between them. CDR3 length: 16 residues. The CDR3, as DNA: TGTGCCAGCAGCCAAGATAGGGGGGGAGGGATCTACGAGCAGTACTTC. This sequence encodes CASSQDRGGGIYEQYF.

This clonotype was seen a few times. J is TRBJ2-1 and V is TRBV7-8, with D perhaps matching TRBD2 (7 bases). This CDR3 contains 15 residues. Germline V gene lookup returns CDR1 SGHVS and CDR2 FQNEAQ. The V gene lost 3 bases and the J gene lost 6 bases, with 15 bases spanning the gap. This CDR3 reads CASSFRAGAGNEQFF. CDR3 coding DNA: TGTGCCAGCAGCTTTAGGGCGGGGGCTGGCAATGAGCAGTTCTTC.

The table lists this clonotype with many counts. The chain links TRBV27 to TRBJ2-1, with a weak D call TRBD2 (6 bases). Per the germline V gene, CDR1 is MNHEY and CDR2 is SMNVEV (reference sequence). Trimming took 4 bases from V and 8 from J, leaving 6 bases between them. The CDR3 length is 11 residues. In DNA form, the CDR3 reads TGTGCCAGCAGTTGGGGGGATGAGCAGTTCTTC. Its translation: CASSWGDEQFF.

The rearrangement links TRBV6-1 to TRBJ1-2; D ambiguous. The CDR3 contains 13 residues. Trimming shortened V by 6 bases and J by 4 bases, and 12 bases separated the two germline ends. CDR1 and CDR2 (germline): MNHNS, SASEGT. This CDR3 reads CASRPDGGYGYTF. The CDR3 nucleotides read TGTGCCAGCAGGCCAGATGGAGGCTATGGCTACACCTTC.

This clonotype was counted ten times or more. J is TRBJ2-2 and V is TRBV7-2; perhaps TRBD1 as D (6 bases). The CDR3 covers 13 residues. V shed 9 bases and J shed 4 bases, with 12 bases lying between them. CDR1 and CDR2 from the germline V gene are SGHTA and FQGNSA. CDR3 loop: CAREEGGTGELFF. CDR3 sequence (DNA): TGTGCCAGGGAAGAAGGGGGCACCGGGGAGCTGTTTTTT. The complete variable domain, with remaining parts taken from reference TRBV7-2 and TRBJ2-2, reads GAGVSQSPSNKVTEKGKDVELRCDPISGHTALYWYRQSLGQGLEFLIYFQGNSAPDKSGLPSDRFSAERTGGSVSTLTIQRTQQEDSAVYLCAREEGGTGELFFGEGSRLTVL.

This clonotype was recorded many times. This chain links TRBV7-8 with TRBJ2-5, with D tentatively TRBD2 (5 bases). There are 15 residues in the CDR3. Trimming stripped 1 base from V and 5 bases from J, with 14 bases between. Germline lookup yields CDR1 SGHVS and CDR2 FQNEAQ. Written as DNA, the CDR3 is TGTGCCAGCAGCTTAGTCCCCCCGGGGTGGGAGACCCAGTACTTC. Encoded protein: CASSLVPPGWETQYF.

This sequence joins TRBV15 and TRBJ1-1; the match to TRBD1 covers 8 bases. This CDR3 spans 12 amino acids. The V gene end was trimmed by 3 bases and the J gene end by 11 bases; junction bases not matched to a gene: 5. From germline, CDR1 is LNHNV and CDR2 YYDKDF (reference sequence). The CDR3 spells CATSSPDRAAFF. CDR3 nucleotide sequence: TGTGCCACCAGCAGCCCGGACAGGGCGGCTTTCTTT.

In its sample, this clonotype was seen a few times. V gene TRBV7-6 combines with J gene TRBJ2-2; 7 nucleotides line up with TRBD1. Germline CDR1 reads SGHVS; CDR2 reads FNYEAQ. V lost 5 bases and J lost 6; bases outside the gene matches: 6. The CDR3 covers 14 residues. CDR3 loop: CASSPRDSAGELFF. In DNA form, the CDR3 reads TGTGCCAGCAGCCCGAGGGACAGCGCCGGGGAGCTGTTTTTT.

In this sample, this clonotype turned up a few times. The V gene is TRBV7-6, the J gene TRBJ2-5; D is possibly TRBD2 (5 bases). Germline values: CDR1 SGHVS, CDR2 FNYEAQ. The V and J ends lost 11 bases and 1 base respectively, with 14 bases between them. The CDR3 spans 13 residues. CDR3 sequence: CASVAGLQETQYF. CDR3 nucleotides: TGTGCCTCCGTAGCTGGACTCCAAGAGACCCAGTACTTC. Full variable domain (missing parts from reference TRBV7-6 and TRBJ2-5): GAGVSQSPRYKVTKRGQDVALRCDPISGHVSLYWYRQALGQGPEFLTYFNYEAQQDKSGLPNDRFSAERPEGSISTLTIQRTEQRDSAMYRCASVAGLQETQYFGPGTRLLVL.